This TCR beta chain was identified during a study of vaccination effects on CD4 cells after COVID-19. Across the whole study: Post-vaccine specimens arrived a median 72 days past the second dose.

Method: immunoSEQ multiplex PCR; TCRdb's copy keeps in-frame clones and lacks some. The data contain tens of thousands of clones, 60% to 80% of them seen just once; the ten biggest clones take up 2%. Overall study results and limits: Vaccine-induced clones in healthy vaccinees cross-reacted with common cold coronaviruses in only 1 of 255 cases.

After expansion with viral peptide pools in the ViraFEST assay, antigen-specific CD4+ T cells were sequenced. Isolation of CD4+ T cells took place after about nine days of culture. Two-dose vaccination with either BNT162b2 or mRNA-1273 was given to the participants. All vaccine recipients tested negative for nucleocapsid antibodies and had never contracted SARS-CoV-2 infection. About this clone itself: Its target is unknown.

The CDR3 runs to 14 residues. Germline CDR1 is SGHTA and CDR2 is FQGNSA. V lost 5 bases to trimming and J lost 4 bases; unmatched junction nucleotides: 5. The chain couples TRBV7-2 to TRBJ2-3; TRBD1 matches 8 bases. The sequencing here drew on CD4+ T cells from PBMCs cultured with HCoV-OC43 spike peptides, taken after COVID-19 vaccination. As for subset: HCoV-OC43 spike overlapping peptide pool stimulation. This receptor was obtained from a human donor who received a COVID-19 vaccine. This CDR3 is CASSTRQGSDTQYF. CDR3 DNA: TGTGCCAGCAGCACGAGACAGGGGTCAGATACGCAGTATTTT.